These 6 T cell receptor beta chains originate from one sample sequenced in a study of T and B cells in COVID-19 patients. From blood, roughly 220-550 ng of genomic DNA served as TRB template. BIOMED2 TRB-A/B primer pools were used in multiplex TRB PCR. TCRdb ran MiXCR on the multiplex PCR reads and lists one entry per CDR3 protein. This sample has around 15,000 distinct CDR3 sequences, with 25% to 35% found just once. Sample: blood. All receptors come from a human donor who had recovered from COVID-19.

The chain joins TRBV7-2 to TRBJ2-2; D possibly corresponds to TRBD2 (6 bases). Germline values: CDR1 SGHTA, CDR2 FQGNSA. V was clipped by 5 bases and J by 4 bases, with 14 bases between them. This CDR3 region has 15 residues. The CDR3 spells CASSPYTGSTGELFF. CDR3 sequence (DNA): TGTGCCAGCAGCCCCTACACCGGGAGCACCGGGGAGCTGTTTTTT.

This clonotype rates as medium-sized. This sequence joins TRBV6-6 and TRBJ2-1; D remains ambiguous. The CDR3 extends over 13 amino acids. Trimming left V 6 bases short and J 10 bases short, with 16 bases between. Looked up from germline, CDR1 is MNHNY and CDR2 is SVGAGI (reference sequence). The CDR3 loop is CASSLTTYPEQFF. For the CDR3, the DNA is TGTGCCAGCAGCTTGACCACTTACCCCGAGCAGTTCTTC.

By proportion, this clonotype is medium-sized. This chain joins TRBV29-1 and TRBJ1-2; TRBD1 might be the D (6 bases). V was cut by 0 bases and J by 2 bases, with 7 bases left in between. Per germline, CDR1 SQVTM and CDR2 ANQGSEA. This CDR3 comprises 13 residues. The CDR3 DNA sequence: TGCAGCGTTGAAGATGGGACAAACTATGGCTACACCTTC. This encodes CSVEDGTNYGYTF.

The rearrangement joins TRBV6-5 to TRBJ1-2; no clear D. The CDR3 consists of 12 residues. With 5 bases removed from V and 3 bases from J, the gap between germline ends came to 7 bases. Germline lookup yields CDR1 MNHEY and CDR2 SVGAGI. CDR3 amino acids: CASSRADYGYTF. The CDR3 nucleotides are TGTGCCAGCAGTCGGGCCGACTATGGCTACACCTTC.

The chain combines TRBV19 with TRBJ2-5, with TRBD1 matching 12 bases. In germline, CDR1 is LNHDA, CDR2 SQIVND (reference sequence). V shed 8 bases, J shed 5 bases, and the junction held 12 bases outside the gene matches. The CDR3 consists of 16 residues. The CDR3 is CASRPPGTGGEETQYF. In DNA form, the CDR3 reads TGTGCCAGTCGGCCGCCCGGGACAGGGGGCGAGGAGACCCAGTACTTC. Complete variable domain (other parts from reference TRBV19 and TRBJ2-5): DGGITQSPKYLFRKEGQNVTLSCEQNLNHDAMYWYRQDPGQGLRLIYYSQIVNDFQKGDIAEGYSVSREKKESFPLTVTSAQKNPTAFYLCASRPPGTGGEETQYFGPGTRLLVL.

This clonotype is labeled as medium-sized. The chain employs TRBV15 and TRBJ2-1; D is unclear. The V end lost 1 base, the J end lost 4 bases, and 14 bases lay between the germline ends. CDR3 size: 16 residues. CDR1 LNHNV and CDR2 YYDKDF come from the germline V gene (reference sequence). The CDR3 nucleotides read TGTGCCACCAGCAGAGGCGAATTGGGATTTTACAATGAGCAGTTCTTC. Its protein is CATSRGELGFYNEQFF.